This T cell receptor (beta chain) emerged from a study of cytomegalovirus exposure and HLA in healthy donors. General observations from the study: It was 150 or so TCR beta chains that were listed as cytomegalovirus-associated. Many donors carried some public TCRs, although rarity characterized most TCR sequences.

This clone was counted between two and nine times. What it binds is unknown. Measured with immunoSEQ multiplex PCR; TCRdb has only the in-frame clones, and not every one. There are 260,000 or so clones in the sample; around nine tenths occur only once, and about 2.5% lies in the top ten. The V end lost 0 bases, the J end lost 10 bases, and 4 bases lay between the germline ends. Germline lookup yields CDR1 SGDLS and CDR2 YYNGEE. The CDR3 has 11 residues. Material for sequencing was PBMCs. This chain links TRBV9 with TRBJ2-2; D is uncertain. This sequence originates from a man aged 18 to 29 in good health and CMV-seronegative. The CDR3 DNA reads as TGTGCCAGCAGCGTAGGGGCGGAGCTGTTTTTT. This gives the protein CASSVGAELFF.